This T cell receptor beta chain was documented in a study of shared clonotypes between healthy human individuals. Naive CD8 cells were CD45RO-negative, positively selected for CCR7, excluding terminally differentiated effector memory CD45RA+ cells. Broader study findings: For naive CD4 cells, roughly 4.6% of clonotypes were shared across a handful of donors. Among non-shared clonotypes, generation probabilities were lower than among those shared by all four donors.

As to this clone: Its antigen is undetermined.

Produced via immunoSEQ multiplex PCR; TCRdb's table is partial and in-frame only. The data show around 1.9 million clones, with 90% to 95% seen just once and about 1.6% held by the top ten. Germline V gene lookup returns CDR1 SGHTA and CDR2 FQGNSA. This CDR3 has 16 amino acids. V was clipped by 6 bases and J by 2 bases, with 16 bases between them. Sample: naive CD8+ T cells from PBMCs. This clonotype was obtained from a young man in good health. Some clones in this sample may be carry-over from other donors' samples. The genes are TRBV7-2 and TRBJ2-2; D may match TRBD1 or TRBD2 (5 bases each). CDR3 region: CASSYHSGPNTGELFF. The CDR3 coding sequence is TGTGCCAGCAGTTATCACTCGGGACCTAACACCGGGGAGCTGTTTTTT.